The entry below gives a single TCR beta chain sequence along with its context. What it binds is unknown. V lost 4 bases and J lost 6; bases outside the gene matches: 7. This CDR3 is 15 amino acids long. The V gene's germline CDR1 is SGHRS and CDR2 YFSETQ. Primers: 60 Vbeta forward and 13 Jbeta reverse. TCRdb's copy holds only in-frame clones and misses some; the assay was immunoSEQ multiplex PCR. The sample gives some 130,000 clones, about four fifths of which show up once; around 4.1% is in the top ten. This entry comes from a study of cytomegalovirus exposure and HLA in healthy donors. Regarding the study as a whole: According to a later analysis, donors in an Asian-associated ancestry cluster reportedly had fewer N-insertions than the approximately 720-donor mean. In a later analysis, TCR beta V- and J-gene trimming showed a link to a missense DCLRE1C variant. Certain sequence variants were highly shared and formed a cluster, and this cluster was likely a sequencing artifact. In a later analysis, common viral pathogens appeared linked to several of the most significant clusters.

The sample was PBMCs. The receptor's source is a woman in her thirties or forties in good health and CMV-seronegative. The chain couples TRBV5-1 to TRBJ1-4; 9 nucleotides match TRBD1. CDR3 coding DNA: TGCGCCAGCAGCCTAGGACAGGGGAGGGATGAAAAACTGTTTTTT. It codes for CASSLGQGRDEKLFF.